These 9 T cell receptor beta chains were sequenced from one sample in a study of shared clonotypes between healthy human individuals. CD8 cells regarded as naive lacked CD45RO, were positively chosen for CCR7, and omitted terminally differentiated effector memory CD45RA+ cells. The assay was immunoSEQ multiplex PCR, and TCRdb's table has in-frame clones only and misses some. The sample includes 800,000 to 950,000 clones, around 96% of them seen just once. The sequencing input was naive CD8+ T cells sorted from blood. The receptors come from a man between 25 and 39 years old in good health.

This sequence joins TRBV2 and TRBJ2-5; 8 bases fit TRBD2. This CDR3 is 15 amino acids long. Trimming took 10 bases from V and 1 from J; bases not matched to a gene: 11. The germline V gene has CDR1 SNHLY and CDR2 FYNNEI. CDR3 nucleotides: TGTGCCACCCTTGGTCGGCGGGGGGTCCAAGAGACCCAGTACTTC. Its protein is CATLGRRGVQETQYF. Full variable domain (remainder filled in from reference TRBV2 and TRBJ2-5): EPEVTQTPSHQVTQMGQEVILRCVPISNHLYFYWYRQILGQKVEFLVSFYNNEISEKSEIFDDQFSVERPDGSNFTLKIRSTKLEDSAMYFCATLGRRGVQETQYFGPGTRLLVL.

The chain uses TRBV6-5 and TRBJ1-2, with TRBD1 matching 7 bases. Germline CDR1 is MNHEY and CDR2 is SVGAGI. This CDR3 region has 14 residues. The trim removed 0 bases at V and 4 bases at J, leaving 2 bases unmatched. The CDR3 sequence is CASSYSWTGYGYTF. CDR3 in DNA: TGTGCCAGCAGTTACTCGTGGACAGGCTATGGCTACACCTTC.

This clone was counted once. The V call is TRBV29-1, the J call TRBJ2-1; no clear D gene. CDR1 is SQVTM, CDR2 ANQGSEA, per germline. This CDR3 has 13 amino acids. V shed 7 bases and J shed 3 bases, with 13 bases lying between them. CDR3 sequence: CSAPDGDYNEQFF. CDR3 nucleotide sequence: TGCAGCGCCCCGGACGGTGACTACAATGAGCAGTTCTTC.

This clone has a handful of counts. V usage is TRBV2 and J usage is TRBJ2-7, with D possibly TRBD1 on 5 matching bases. The CDR3 contains 15 residues. Looked up from germline, CDR1 is SNHLY and CDR2 is FYNNEI. Trimming removed 0 bases at V and 0 bases at J, with 9 bases between. CDR3 nucleotides: TGTGCCAGCAGTGAAGCGGGTGACAGCTCCTACGAGCAGTACTTC. It is translated as CASSEAGDSSYEQYF.

The chain joins TRBV6-1 to TRBJ1-5, with D hard to call. The germline V gene encodes CDR1 MNHNS and CDR2 SASEGT. The V gene lost 0 bases and the J gene lost 3 bases, with 3 bases spanning the gap. CDR3 length equals 13 residues. CDR3 in amino acids: CASSEAVNQPQHF. The CDR3 bases are TGTGCCAGCAGTGAAGCCGTCAATCAGCCCCAGCATTTT.

J is TRBJ2-7 and V is TRBV9, with D possibly being TRBD1 or TRBD2 (5 bases each). There are 16 residues in the CDR3. Germline V gene lookup returns CDR1 SGDLS and CDR2 YYNGEE. Between the trimmed V and J ends, which lost 2 bases and 1 base, there was a span of 16 bases. The CDR3 protein is CASSVGGRGPSYEQYF. The CDR3 nucleotides are TGTGCCAGCAGCGTCGGAGGTAGGGGCCCTTCCTACGAGCAGTACTTC. Full variable domain (missing parts from reference TRBV9 and TRBJ2-7): DSGVTQTPKHLITATGQRVTLRCSPRSGDLSVYWYQQSLDQGLQFLIQYYNGEERAKGNILERFSAQQFPDLHSELNLSSLELGDSALYFCASSVGGRGPSYEQYFGPGTRLTVT.

The genes are TRBV5-6 and TRBJ2-5, with TRBD1 identical over 8 bases. Germline CDR1 reads SGHDT; CDR2 reads YYEEEE. This CDR3 contains 15 residues. Unmatched junction bases numbered 6, after V lost 4 bases and J lost 1 base. The CDR3 sequence is CASSPGQALQETQYF. In nucleotides, the CDR3 is TGTGCCAGCAGCCCGGGACAGGCACTCCAAGAGACCCAGTACTTC.

This clone was seen only once. V gene TRBV19 combines with J gene TRBJ2-7; D is uncertain. The CDR3 extends over 15 amino acids. V lost 0 bases, J lost 2 bases, and 11 bases lay in between. Germline V gene lookup returns CDR1 LNHDA and CDR2 SQIVND (reference sequence). The CDR3 sequence: CASSIDLGSTYEQYF. In DNA form, the CDR3 reads TGTGCCAGTAGTATAGATCTCGGGTCCACCTACGAGCAGTACTTC.

In DNA form, the CDR3 reads TGTGCCAGCAGCGTACAGGGGCAAGAGACCCAGTACTTC. Protein product: CASSVQGQETQYF. The V and J genes are TRBV5-6 and TRBJ2-5; 7 bases align to TRBD1. Germline V gene lookup returns CDR1 SGHDT and CDR2 YYEEEE. Unmatched junction bases numbered 2, after V lost 4 bases and J lost 2 bases. This CDR3 has 13 residues.